This T cell receptor beta chain was profiled in a study of blood T cells in healthy people across ages. Turning to the study itself: Template switching retrieved approximately one barcoded beta molecule for each two T cells.

Next came a second PCR, run for about 7 to 12 cycles, which used a sample-barcoded 5' primer along with a J-beta primer mix. TCRdb independently ran MiXCR on the 5' RACE reads; one entry per CDR3 protein. The repertoire holds some 1.6 million distinct CDR3 sequences, with around 35% as singletons. CDR1 is SGDLS, CDR2 YYNGEE, per germline. The ends lost 3 bases at V and 1 base at J; junction bases unmatched: 1. The CDR3 consists of 14 residues. Only a few counts were recorded for this clonotype. This chain uses TRBV9 with TRBJ2-3; 8 bases are a match to TRBD1. The origin of this receptor is a young woman in good health. The sequencing input was blood. The CDR3, as DNA: TGTGCCAGCAGCGCGGGACAGGGCACAGATACGCAGTATTTT. Translating gives CASSAGQGTDTQYF.